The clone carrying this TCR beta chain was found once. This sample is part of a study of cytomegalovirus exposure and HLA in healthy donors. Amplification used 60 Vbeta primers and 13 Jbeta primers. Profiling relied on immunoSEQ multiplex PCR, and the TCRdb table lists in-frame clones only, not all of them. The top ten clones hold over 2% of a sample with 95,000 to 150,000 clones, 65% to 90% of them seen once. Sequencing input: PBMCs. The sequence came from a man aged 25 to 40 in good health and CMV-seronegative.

The chain's CDR3 is CASSESPDRFEQYF. The DNA of the CDR3 is TGCGCCAGCAGTGAGTCACCTGACAGGTTCGAGCAGTACTTC. The gene calls are TRBV10-1 and TRBJ2-7; tentatively, D is TRBD1 (6 bases). There are 14 residues in the CDR3. The germline V gene encodes CDR1 WNHNN and CDR2 SYGVQD (reference sequence). The V gene lost 0 bases and the J gene lost 6 bases, with 12 bases spanning the gap.